The source of this TCR beta chain is a study of T cell repertoires in cytomegalovirus infection. On the study more broadly: From public TCR beta signatures came an indication of both CMV infection and matching HLA type. The study's findings and limits: Clonotypes of TCR beta that were HLA-C-restricted and CMV-specific dominated the ex vivo response. CMV carriers with the relevant HLA were identified by cumulative public TCR beta family frequency.

TCRdb reprocessed the reads via MiXCR and lists one record per CDR3 protein. The top ten clones hold about 10% of a sample with some 400,000 distinct CDR3 sequences, 15% to 20% of them seen once. The CDR3 runs 14 residues. The V gene's germline CDR1 is SGHTA and CDR2 FQGNSA. V lost 5 bases, J lost 5 bases, and 15 bases lay in between. This clonotype was counted at least ten times. Its antigen is not known. Sample: PBMCs. The chain couples TRBV7-2 to TRBJ2-5; weak D call: TRBD1 (6 bases). The TCR sequence derives from a human donor in good health (CMV status not recorded). Some clones in this sample may be carry-over from other donors' samples. The CDR3 bases are TGTGCCAGCAGCCAACACAGGGTGCTTGAGACCCAGTACTTC. Translated, it gives CASSQHRVLETQYF.